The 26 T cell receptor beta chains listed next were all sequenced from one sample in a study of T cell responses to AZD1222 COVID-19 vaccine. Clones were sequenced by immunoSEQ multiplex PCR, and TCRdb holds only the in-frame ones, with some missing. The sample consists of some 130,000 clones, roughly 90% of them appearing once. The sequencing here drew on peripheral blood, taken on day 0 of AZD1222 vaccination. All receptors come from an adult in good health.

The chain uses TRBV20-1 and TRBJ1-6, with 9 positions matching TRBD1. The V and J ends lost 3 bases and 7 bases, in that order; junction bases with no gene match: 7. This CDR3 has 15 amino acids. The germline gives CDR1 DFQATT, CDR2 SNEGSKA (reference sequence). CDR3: CSASSGTGLNSPLHF. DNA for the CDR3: TGCAGTGCTAGTTCCGGGACAGGGTTAAATTCACCCCTCCACTTT.

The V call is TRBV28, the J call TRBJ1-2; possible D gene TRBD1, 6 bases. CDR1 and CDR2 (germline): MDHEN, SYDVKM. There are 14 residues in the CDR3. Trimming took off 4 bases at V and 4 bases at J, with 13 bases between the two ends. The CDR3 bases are TGTGCCAGCAGTTGGGCGCAGGGGCTCTATGGCTACACCTTC. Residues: CASSWAQGLYGYTF.

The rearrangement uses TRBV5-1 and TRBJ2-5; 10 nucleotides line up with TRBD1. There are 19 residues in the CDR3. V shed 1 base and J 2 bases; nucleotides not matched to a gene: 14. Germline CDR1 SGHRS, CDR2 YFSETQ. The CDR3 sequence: CASSLKTRDRGPSQETQYF. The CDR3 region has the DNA TGCGCCAGCAGCTTGAAAACGAGGGACAGGGGACCATCTCAAGAGACCCAGTACTTC.

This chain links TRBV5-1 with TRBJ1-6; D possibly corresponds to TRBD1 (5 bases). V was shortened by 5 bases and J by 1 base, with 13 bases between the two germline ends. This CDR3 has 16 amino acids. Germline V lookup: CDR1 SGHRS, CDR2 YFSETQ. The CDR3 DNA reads TGCGCCAGCAGTGCAGGGAGTAGGTCCTATAATTCACCCCTCCACTTT. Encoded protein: CASSAGSRSYNSPLHF.

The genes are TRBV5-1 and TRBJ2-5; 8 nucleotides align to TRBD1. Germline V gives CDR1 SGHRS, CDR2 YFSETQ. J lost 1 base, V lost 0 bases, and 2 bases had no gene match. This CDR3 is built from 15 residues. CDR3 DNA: TGCGCCAGCAGCTTGGCGACAGGGGTCCAAGAGACCCAGTACTTC. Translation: CASSLATGVQETQYF.

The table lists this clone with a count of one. CDR3 bases: TGTGCCAGCAGTATATCCGGGACAGGGAAATCTGAAGCTTTCTTT. Its protein is CASSISGTGKSEAFF. The gene calls are TRBV6-5 and TRBJ1-1; 9 bases map to TRBD1. The CDR3 is made up of 15 amino acids. With 5 bases clipped from V and 6 bases from J, the junction kept 10 bases outside the gene matches. Germline loops: CDR1 MNHEY, CDR2 SVGAGI.

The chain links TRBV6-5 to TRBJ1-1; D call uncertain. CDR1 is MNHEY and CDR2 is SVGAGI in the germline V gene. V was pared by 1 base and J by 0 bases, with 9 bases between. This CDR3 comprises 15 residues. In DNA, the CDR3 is TGTGCCAGCAGTTACTTTAGGGCGATGAACACTGAAGCTTTCTTT. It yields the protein CASSYFRAMNTEAFF.

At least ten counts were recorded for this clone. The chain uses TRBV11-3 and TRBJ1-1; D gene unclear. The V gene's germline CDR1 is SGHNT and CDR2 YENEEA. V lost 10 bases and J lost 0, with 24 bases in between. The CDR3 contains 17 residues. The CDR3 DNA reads TGTGCCAAACGCCTCGTAGGGAACGAGGAGATGAACACTGAAGCTTTCTTT. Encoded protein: CAKRLVGNEEMNTEAFF.

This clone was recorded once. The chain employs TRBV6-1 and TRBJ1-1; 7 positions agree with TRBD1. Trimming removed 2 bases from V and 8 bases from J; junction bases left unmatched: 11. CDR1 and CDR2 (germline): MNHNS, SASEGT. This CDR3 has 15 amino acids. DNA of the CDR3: TGTGCCAGCAGTGAACTTAAAGGGGGCGAGGGCGAAGCTTTCTTT. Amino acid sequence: CASSELKGGEGEAFF.

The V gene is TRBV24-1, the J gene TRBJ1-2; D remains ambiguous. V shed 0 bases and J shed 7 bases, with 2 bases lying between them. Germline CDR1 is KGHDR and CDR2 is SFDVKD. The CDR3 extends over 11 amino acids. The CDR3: CATSDLGGYTF. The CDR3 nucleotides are TGTGCCACCAGTGATTTGGGTGGCTACACCTTC.

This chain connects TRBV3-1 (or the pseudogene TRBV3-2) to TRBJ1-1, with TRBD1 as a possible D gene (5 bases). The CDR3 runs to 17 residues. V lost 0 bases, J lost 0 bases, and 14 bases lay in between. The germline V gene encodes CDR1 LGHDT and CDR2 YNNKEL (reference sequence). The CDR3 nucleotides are TGTGCCAGCAGCCAAGAACCGGGACGGAAAATGAACACTGAAGCTTTCTTT. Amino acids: CASSQEPGRKMNTEAFF.

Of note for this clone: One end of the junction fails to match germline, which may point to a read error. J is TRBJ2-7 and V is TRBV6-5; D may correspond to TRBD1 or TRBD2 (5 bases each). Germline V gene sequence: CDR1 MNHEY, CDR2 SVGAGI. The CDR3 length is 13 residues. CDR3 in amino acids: CVSRGEQAYEQYF. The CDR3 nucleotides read TGTGTCAGCAGAGGGGAACAGGCCTACGAGCAGTACTTC.

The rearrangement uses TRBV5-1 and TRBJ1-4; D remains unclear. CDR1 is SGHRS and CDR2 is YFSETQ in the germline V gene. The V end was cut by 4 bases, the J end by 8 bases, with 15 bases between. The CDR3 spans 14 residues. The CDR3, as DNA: TGCGCCAGCAGCGCGATCGGGGATCGAGAAAAACTGTTTTTT. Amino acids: CASSAIGDREKLFF.

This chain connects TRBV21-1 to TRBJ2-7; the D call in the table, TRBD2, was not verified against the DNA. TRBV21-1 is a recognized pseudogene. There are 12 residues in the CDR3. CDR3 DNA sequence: TGTGCCTGCTATTCCCTCTTTTACGAGCAGTACTTC. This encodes CACYSLFYEQYF.

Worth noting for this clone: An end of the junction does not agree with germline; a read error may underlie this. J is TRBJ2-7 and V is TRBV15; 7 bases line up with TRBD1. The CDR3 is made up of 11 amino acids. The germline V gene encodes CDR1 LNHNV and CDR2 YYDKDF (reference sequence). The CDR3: CATSSATGVHF. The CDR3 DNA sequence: TGTGCCACCAGCAGCGCCACAGGGGTGCACTTC.

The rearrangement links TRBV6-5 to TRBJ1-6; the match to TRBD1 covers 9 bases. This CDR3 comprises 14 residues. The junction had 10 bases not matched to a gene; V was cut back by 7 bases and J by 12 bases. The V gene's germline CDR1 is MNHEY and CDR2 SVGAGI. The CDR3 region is CASTPLTGGGPLHF. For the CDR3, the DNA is TGTGCCAGCACCCCCCTGACAGGGGGTGGACCCCTCCACTTT.

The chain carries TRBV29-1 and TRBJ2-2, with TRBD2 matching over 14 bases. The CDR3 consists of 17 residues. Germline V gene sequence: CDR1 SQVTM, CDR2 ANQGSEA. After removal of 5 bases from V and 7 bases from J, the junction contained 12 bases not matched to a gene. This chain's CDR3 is CSVSGLAGGRTVGELFF. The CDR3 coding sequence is TGCAGCGTTTCAGGACTAGCGGGAGGTCGAACAGTCGGGGAGCTGTTTTTT.

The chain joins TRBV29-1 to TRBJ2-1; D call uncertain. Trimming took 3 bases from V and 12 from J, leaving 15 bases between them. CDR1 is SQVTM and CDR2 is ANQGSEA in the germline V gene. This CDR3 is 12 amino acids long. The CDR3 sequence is CSVDLGLLGQFF. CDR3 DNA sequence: TGCAGCGTTGACCTGGGCCTCCTGGGGCAGTTCTTC.

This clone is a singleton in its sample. CDR3 residues: CASSIVSSAEAFF. For the CDR3, the DNA is TGTGCCAGTAGTATAGTTTCGAGCGCTGAAGCTTTCTTT. V gene TRBV19 combines with J gene TRBJ1-1; D unresolved. Germline V gene lookup returns CDR1 LNHDA and CDR2 SQIVND (reference sequence). The CDR3 extends over 13 amino acids. The V end lost 1 base, the J end lost 6 bases, and 9 bases lay between the germline ends. Looking up the rest from reference TRBV19 and TRBJ1-1 gives the full variable domain: DGGITQSPKYLFRKEGQNVTLSCEQNLNHDAMYWYRQDPGQGLRLIYYSQIVNDFQKGDIAEGYSVSREKKESFPLTVTSAQKNPTAFYLCASSIVSSAEAFFGQGTRLTVV.

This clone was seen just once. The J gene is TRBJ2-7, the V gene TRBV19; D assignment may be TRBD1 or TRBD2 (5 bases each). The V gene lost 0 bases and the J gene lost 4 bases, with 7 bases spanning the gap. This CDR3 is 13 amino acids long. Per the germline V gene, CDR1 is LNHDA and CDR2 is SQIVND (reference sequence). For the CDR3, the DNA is TGTGCCAGTAGTATAGAATGGGGGTACGAGCAGTACTTC. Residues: CASSIEWGYEQYF.

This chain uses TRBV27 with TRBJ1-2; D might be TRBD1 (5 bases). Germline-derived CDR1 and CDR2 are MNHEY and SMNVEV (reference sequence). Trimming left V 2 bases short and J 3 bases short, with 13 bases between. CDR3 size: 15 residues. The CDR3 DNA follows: TGTGCCAGCAGTTTAATGAAGGGGACGGACTATGGCTACACCTTC. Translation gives CASSLMKGTDYGYTF.

The DNA of the CDR3 is TGTGCCAGCAGCCCGGACGGACAGGGGGCAAGTCAGCCCCAGCATTTT. This translates into CASSPDGQGASQPQHF. The J gene is TRBJ1-5, the V gene TRBV14; 11 bases fit TRBD1. Per the germline V gene, CDR1 is SGHDN and CDR2 is FVKESK. This CDR3 is 16 amino acids long. V was pared by 4 bases and J by 6 bases, with 8 bases of the junction left unmatched.

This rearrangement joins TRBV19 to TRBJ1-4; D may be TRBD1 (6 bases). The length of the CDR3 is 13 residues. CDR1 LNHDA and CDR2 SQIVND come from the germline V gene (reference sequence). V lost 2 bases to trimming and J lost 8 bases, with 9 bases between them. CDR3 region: CASSIQGLEKLFF. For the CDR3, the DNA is TGTGCCAGTAGTATACAGGGGCTGGAAAAACTGTTTTTT.

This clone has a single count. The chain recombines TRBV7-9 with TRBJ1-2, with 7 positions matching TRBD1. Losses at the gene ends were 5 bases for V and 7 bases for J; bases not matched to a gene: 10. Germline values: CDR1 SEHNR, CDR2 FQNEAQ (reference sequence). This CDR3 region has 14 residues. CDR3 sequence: CASSPQDRSGGYTF. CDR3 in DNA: TGTGCCAGCAGCCCTCAGGACAGGTCCGGTGGCTACACCTTC.

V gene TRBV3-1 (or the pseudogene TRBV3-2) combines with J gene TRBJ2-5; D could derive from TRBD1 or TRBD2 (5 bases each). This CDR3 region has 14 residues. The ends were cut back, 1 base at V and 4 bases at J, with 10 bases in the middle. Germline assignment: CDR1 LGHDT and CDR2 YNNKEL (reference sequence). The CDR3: CASSQVTGTETQYF. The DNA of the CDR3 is TGTGCCAGCAGCCAAGTTACTGGGACAGAGACCCAGTACTTC.

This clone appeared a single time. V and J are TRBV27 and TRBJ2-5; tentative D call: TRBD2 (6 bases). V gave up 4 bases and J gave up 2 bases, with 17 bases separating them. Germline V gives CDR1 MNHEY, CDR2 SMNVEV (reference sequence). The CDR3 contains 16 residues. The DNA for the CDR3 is TGTGCCAGCAGTTCCGGGACTTCAGGCCGACAAGAGACCCAGTACTTC. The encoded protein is CASSSGTSGRQETQYF.